Below are 22 T cell receptor beta chains sequenced from a single sample in a study of neurological immune-mediated disorders (dated by TCRdb to the late 2010s). The time point label here, explained by the study, means: longitudinal time-point 1 (baseline). The library was generated by 5' RACE. The sample was run on an Illumina HiSeq 2500. TCRdb trimmed the raw reads at Q25, called clones with MiXCR and kept productive beta chains. Rows are combined by CDR3 protein, so each entry shows the most common genes and DNA. The sample contains some 49,000 distinct CDR3 sequences, roughly 10% of them found a single time. Together, the top ten hold 1.6% of the sample. The sequenced material came from PBMCs. The receptor set was obtained from a woman between 40 and 50 years old in good health.

Ten or more counts support this clonotype. The rearrangement joins TRBV6-2 or TRBV6-3 to TRBJ1-1; TRBD1 might be the D (6 bases). The CDR3 sequence is 16 residues long. The germline CDR1 and CDR2 sequences are MNHEY and SVGEGT. The V gene lost 4 bases and the J gene lost 6 bases, with 21 bases spanning the gap. The CDR3 region is CASSSYPEGGEAEAFF. CDR3 in DNA: TGTGCCAGCAGTTCATACCCGGAGGGGGGCGAGGCTGAAGCTTTCTTT.

This clonotype has at least ten counts. The chain recombines TRBV3-1 with TRBJ2-1; D remains unclear. There are 12 residues in the CDR3. Germline CDR1 is LGHDT and CDR2 is YNNKEL (reference sequence). V was trimmed by 2 bases and J by 8 bases, leaving 7 bases between them. CDR3 bases: TGTGCCAGCAGCCAAATTGACGATGAGCAGTTCTTC. As protein: CASSQIDDEQFF.

Ten or more counts support this clonotype. The J gene is TRBJ2-1, the V gene TRBV29-1; 8 nucleotides line up with TRBD2. Germline V gene sequence: CDR1 SQVTM, CDR2 ANQGSEA. This CDR3 is built from 14 residues. The V gene end was trimmed by 7 bases and the J gene end by 4 bases; junction bases not matched to a gene: 9. The CDR3, as DNA: TGCAGCGGCGTTCCCCCTAGCGGGTACAATGAGCAGTTCTTC. Amino acids: CSGVPPSGYNEQFF.

This chain links TRBV20-1 with TRBJ2-3, with a weak D call TRBD2 (6 bases). The CDR3 contains 17 residues. Germline CDR1 is DFQATT and CDR2 is SNEGSKA (reference sequence). Trimming removed 3 bases from V and 2 bases from J, with 21 bases in between. The CDR3, as DNA: TGCAGTGCTAGCCCCTTTCGTGGTAGCGGTATCACAGATACGCAGTATTTT. Translating gives CSASPFRGSGITDTQYF.

This clonotype was recorded at least ten times. The J gene is TRBJ1-2, the V gene TRBV6-1, with TRBD1 matching over 10 bases. Losses at the gene ends were 5 bases for V and 8 bases for J; bases not matched to a gene: 11. Per the germline V gene, CDR1 is MNHNS and CDR2 is SASEGT. CDR3 length equals 15 residues. CDR3 loop: CASSPFRQGAFGYTF. CDR3 bases: TGTGCCAGCAGTCCTTTTCGACAGGGGGCGTTCGGCTACACCTTC.

This clonotype showed up many times. The rearrangement joins TRBV6-1 to TRBJ2-1, with a tentative D call TRBD2 (5 bases). CDR1 is MNHNS and CDR2 is SASEGT in the germline V gene. The CDR3 consists of 15 residues. Trimming shortened V by 0 bases and J by 2 bases, and 8 bases separated the two germline ends. CDR3 region: CASSEATGTYNEQFF. The CDR3 DNA is TGTGCCAGCAGTGAAGCGACGGGGACCTACAATGAGCAGTTCTTC.

CDR3 protein: CATSDSSTGKGQPQHF. The CDR3 region has the DNA TGTGCCACCAGTGATTCGAGTACAGGGAAGGGTCAGCCCCAGCATTTT. The rearrangement uses TRBV24-1 and TRBJ1-5, with a possible D match to TRBD1 (6 bases). Germline V gives CDR1 KGHDR, CDR2 SFDVKD. The V end lost 2 bases, the J end lost 6 bases, and 16 bases lay between the germline ends. This CDR3 region has 16 residues.

Ten or more counts support this clonotype. This chain links TRBV5-1 with TRBJ2-3, with TRBD1 matching over 7 bases. V shed 4 bases and J 3 bases; nucleotides not matched to a gene: 8. CDR1 and CDR2 from the germline V gene are SGHRS and YFSETQ. CDR3 size: 15 residues. CDR3 in amino acids: CASSPTGVPTDTQYF. The CDR3 nucleotides are TGCGCCAGCAGCCCTACAGGGGTCCCAACAGATACGCAGTATTTT.

This clonotype was recorded many times. The chain uses TRBV9 and TRBJ2-1; tentative D call: TRBD1 (5 bases). The CDR3 totals 13 residues. The V gene lost 2 bases and the J gene lost 8 bases, with 11 bases spanning the gap. Germline-derived CDR1 and CDR2 are SGDLS and YYNGEE. The CDR3 bases are TGTGCCAGCAGCGTGGACAACCGGGATGAGCAGTTCTTC. Translating gives CASSVDNRDEQFF.

This sequence joins TRBV20-1 and TRBJ2-7, with 8 bases that match TRBD2. Germline V gene sequence: CDR1 DFQATT, CDR2 SNEGSKA (reference sequence). The CDR3 extends over 15 amino acids. The V segment lost 3 bases and the J segment 0 bases; nucleotides outside the gene matches: 7. CDR3 region: CSARVAGGLSYEQYF. The CDR3 DNA is TGCAGTGCTAGGGTTGCGGGAGGCCTCTCCTACGAGCAGTACTTC.

In its sample, this clonotype was seen many times. V usage is TRBV29-1 and J usage is TRBJ2-3, with D perhaps given as TRBD1 or TRBD2 (5 bases each). Trimming left V 6 bases short and J 6 bases short, with 16 bases between. Germline V gives CDR1 SQVTM, CDR2 ANQGSEA. The CDR3 extends over 13 amino acids. CDR3: CSVASGGVDTQYF. The CDR3 region has the DNA TGCAGCGTCGCGAGTGGGGGAGTCGATACGCAGTATTTT.

This clonotype showed up many times. The CDR3 here is CASSLPKSGANVLTF. CDR3 DNA sequence: TGTGCCAGCAGCCTACCTAAATCTGGGGCCAACGTCCTGACTTTC. The chain carries TRBV4-2 and TRBJ2-6; no definite D call. The germline CDR1 and CDR2 sequences are LGHNA and YNFKEQ. With 4 bases removed from V and 1 base from J, the gap between germline ends came to 8 bases. The CDR3 is made up of 15 amino acids.

This clonotype was picked up many times. CDR3 in amino acids: CAISYTIMNTEAFF. The CDR3 DNA sequence: TGTGCCATCAGTTACACAATCATGAACACTGAAGCTTTCTTT. The J gene is TRBJ1-1, the V gene TRBV10-3; no reliable D call. V lost 5 bases and J lost 0, with 10 bases in between. The CDR3 length is 14 residues. Per germline, CDR1 ENHRY and CDR2 SYGVKD.

The table lists this clonotype with many counts. V and J are TRBV20-1 and TRBJ2-7; tentatively, D is TRBD2 (6 bases). The CDR3 totals 14 residues. The germline gives CDR1 DFQATT, CDR2 SNEGSKA (reference sequence). V lost 1 base and J 2 bases, leaving 12 bases between the germline ends. CDR3 DNA: TGCAGTGCTAGAGTCCCCGGGAGAGCCTACGAGCAGTACTTC. Translating gives CSARVPGRAYEQYF.

This clonotype was recorded many times. The rearrangement uses TRBV9 and TRBJ2-2; tentative D call: TRBD2 (5 bases). V lost 0 bases and J 5 bases, leaving 5 bases between the germline ends. The CDR3 has 13 amino acids. Germline V gives CDR1 SGDLS, CDR2 YYNGEE. CDR3 sequence: CASSVVATGELFF. CDR3 in DNA: TGTGCCAGCAGCGTAGTAGCGACCGGGGAGCTGTTTTTT. Full variable domain (rest looked up from reference TRBV9 and TRBJ2-2): DSGVTQTPKHLITATGQRVTLRCSPRSGDLSVYWYQQSLDQGLQFLIQYYNGEERAKGNILERFSAQQFPDLHSELNLSSLELGDSALYFCASSVVATGELFFGEGSRLTVL.

This clonotype has a count of ten or more. This chain links TRBV5-6 with TRBJ1-1, with D maybe TRBD1 (6 bases). CDR3 length equals 14 residues. The V gene lost 7 bases and the J gene lost 5 bases, with 18 bases spanning the gap. Germline-derived CDR1 and CDR2 are SGHDT and YYEEEE. CDR3 residues: CASVPAGGFTEAFF. CDR3 DNA sequence: TGTGCCAGCGTACCCGCGGGGGGCTTTACTGAAGCTTTCTTT.

This clonotype was found many times. The rearrangement links TRBV6-5 to TRBJ2-3, with 8 bases fitting TRBD2. The V gene's germline CDR1 is MNHEY and CDR2 SVGAGI. The CDR3 runs to 18 residues. The trim removed 4 bases at V and 2 bases at J, leaving 14 bases unmatched. CDR3 nucleotide sequence: TGTGCCAGCAGTTTGGGACTAGGCTTTACCCGCTACACAGATACGCAGTATTTT. Translated, it gives CASSLGLGFTRYTDTQYF.

This clonotype was detected ten times or more. This chain links TRBV4-2 with TRBJ1-6; no clear D gene. This CDR3 has 16 amino acids. CDR1 and CDR2 from the germline V gene are LGHNA and YNFKEQ. The V gene lost 0 bases and the J gene lost 4 bases, with 10 bases spanning the gap. The CDR3 loop reads CASSQETGGYNSPLHF. The CDR3 region has the DNA TGTGCCAGCAGCCAAGAAACGGGCGGGTATAATTCACCCCTCCACTTT.

This clonotype was recorded at least ten times. The V and J genes are TRBV7-2 and TRBJ2-5; possibly TRBD2 for D (6 bases). CDR1 is SGHTA and CDR2 is FQGNSA in the germline V gene. V lost 7 bases and J 4 bases, leaving 13 bases between the germline ends. This CDR3 is 13 amino acids long. The CDR3 region is CASKAGSRETQYF. The CDR3 nucleotides are TGTGCCAGCAAGGCGGGATCTCGAGAGACCCAGTACTTC.

This clonotype has at least ten counts. The V gene is TRBV20-1, the J gene TRBJ2-7, with D possibly called TRBD1 or TRBD2 (6 bases each). This CDR3 region has 15 residues. Germline CDR1 is DFQATT and CDR2 is SNEGSKA (reference sequence). Trimming cost V 3 bases and J 1 base, with 16 bases left between them. The CDR3 protein is CSASRGGGGSYEQYF. The CDR3 DNA follows: TGCAGTGCTAGCCGAGGTGGAGGGGGTTCCTACGAGCAGTACTTC.

This clonotype has at least ten counts. J is TRBJ1-2 and V is TRBV7-9; 9 nucleotides align to TRBD1. The CDR3 runs to 14 residues. CDR1 and CDR2 (germline): SEHNR, FQNEAQ (reference sequence). V dropped 3 bases and J dropped 6; count of bases not matched to a gene: 5. The CDR3 DNA reads TGTGCCAGCAGCTTCCGGACAGGGGACGATGGCTACACCTTC. As protein: CASSFRTGDDGYTF.

Worth noting for this clonotype: A much larger clonotype is one base distant, so this may be a read error. The V gene is TRBV12-3 or TRBV12-4, the J gene TRBJ2-3; 7 nucleotides line up with TRBD2. The CDR3 consists of 12 residues. The CDR3 is CTSSLAGDTQYF. The CDR3 nucleotides are TGTACCAGCAGTTTAGCGGGAGATACGCAGTATTTT.